These 23 T cell receptor beta chains were sequenced from one sample in a study of shared T cell receptors in the human thymus. Sequencing used immunoSEQ multiplex PCR; TCRdb keeps in-frame clones, though not all of them. The table lists fewer than 700,000 clones, 88% of them singletons. The data were also submitted as part of a second study, on human thymus T cells.

Sequencing input: thymocytes. The source of these receptors is a boy in the first two years of life with a congenital heart defect.

This chain links TRBV15 with TRBJ2-3; 10 bases are shared with TRBD1. V lost 0 bases and J lost 6; bases outside the gene matches: 6. The germline CDR1 and CDR2 sequences are LNHNV and YYDKDF (reference sequence). The CDR3 is made up of 16 amino acids. The CDR3 here is CATSRETGGDMDTQYF. CDR3 bases: TGTGCCACCAGCAGAGAGACAGGGGGCGATATGGATACGCAGTATTTT.

The rearrangement joins TRBV5-6 to TRBJ2-7; 11 bases line up with TRBD1. CDR1 and CDR2 (germline): SGHDT, YYEEEE. The length of the CDR3 is 14 residues. V shed 6 bases and J 5 bases; nucleotides not matched to a gene: 7. CDR3 amino acids: CASTLWGQGDEQYF. In DNA form, the CDR3 reads TGTGCCAGCACCCTATGGGGACAGGGGGACGAGCAGTACTTC.

This clone was counted a single time. V gene TRBV5-6 combines with J gene TRBJ1-1; 8 bases fit TRBD1. The CDR3 sequence is 14 residues long. Germline V gene data show CDR1 as SGHDT and CDR2 as YYEEEE. The junction had 4 bases not matched to a gene; V was cut back by 4 bases and J by 2 bases. The CDR3 DNA sequence: TGTGCCAGCAGCCCCCAGGGGGCTAACACTGAAGCTTTCTTT. Its translation: CASSPQGANTEAFF.

The chain is built from TRBV5-1 and TRBJ1-1, with D perhaps TRBD1 (5 bases). The germline gives CDR1 SGHRS, CDR2 YFSETQ. The CDR3 sequence is 14 residues long. Trimming pared 5 bases from V and 4 bases from J, leaving 15 bases between. The CDR3 here is CASSSQGGGTEAFF. In nucleotides, the CDR3 is TGCGCCAGCAGTTCGCAGGGCGGGGGCACTGAAGCTTTCTTT.

The gene calls are TRBV2 and TRBJ2-3, with D uncertain. CDR1 SNHLY and CDR2 FYNNEI come from the germline V gene. With 4 bases removed from V and 2 bases from J, the gap between germline ends came to 13 bases. The CDR3 is made up of 15 amino acids. The DNA of the CDR3 is TGTGCCAGCAGTGCTTGGAGCGACCTCACAGATACGCAGTATTTT. Amino acid sequence: CASSAWSDLTDTQYF. Drawing the rest from reference TRBV2 and TRBJ2-3, the complete variable domain is EPEVTQTPSHQVTQMGQEVILRCVPISNHLYFYWYRQILGQKVEFLVSFYNNEISEKSEIFDDQFSVERPDGSNFTLKIRSTKLEDSAMYFCASSAWSDLTDTQYFGPGTRLTVL.

The genes are TRBV18 and TRBJ2-1; the D gene is possibly TRBD2 (6 bases). With 4 bases removed from V and 0 bases from J, the gap between germline ends came to 19 bases. CDR1 KGHSH and CDR2 LQKENI come from the germline V gene. The CDR3 is made up of 18 amino acids. CDR3 nucleotides: TGTGCCAGCTCACTGGGGACTCGCAAGTGGCTCTCCTACAATGAGCAGTTCTTC. Translated: CASSLGTRKWLSYNEQFF.

The chain combines TRBV19 with TRBJ2-3; 8 bases are a match to TRBD2. V shed 7 bases and J 11 bases; nucleotides not matched to a gene: 8. The germline V gene encodes CDR1 LNHDA and CDR2 SQIVND (reference sequence). The CDR3 has 12 residues. CDR3 sequence (DNA): TGTGCCAGTACCCCGGGGGGGATGGTGCAGTATTTT. Translated, it gives CASTPGGMVQYF.

The table lists this clone with a count of one. The chain couples TRBV7-2 to TRBJ2-7, with 8 bases lining up with TRBD1. Germline trimming cut 1 base from V and 6 bases from J; bases unmatched to any gene: 8. Germline V gene lookup returns CDR1 SGHTA and CDR2 FQGNSA. The CDR3 spans 15 residues. The CDR3 region is CASSLGRQGACEQYF. CDR3 in DNA: TGTGCCAGCAGCTTAGGGCGGCAGGGGGCGTGCGAGCAGTACTTC.

The V and J genes are TRBV30 and TRBJ1-1, with D maybe TRBD1 (5 bases). Germline values: CDR1 GTSNPN, CDR2 SVGIG (reference sequence). The CDR3 is 13 amino acids. V was cut by 1 base and J by 7 bases, with 13 bases left in between. As DNA, the CDR3 is TGTGCCTGGAGTGGGGGGGTCAGGGTTGAAGCTTTCTTT. This gives the protein CAWSGGVRVEAFF.

The chain uses TRBV2 and TRBJ2-1; 8 bases agree with TRBD1. Germline V gene lookup returns CDR1 SNHLY and CDR2 FYNNEI. The CDR3 runs 14 residues. Trimming cost V 7 bases and J 6 bases; bases outside gene matches: 8. In nucleotides, the CDR3 is TGTGCCAGCATTAGGGACAGGTCCGTCAATGAGCAGTTCTTC. Translating it yields CASIRDRSVNEQFF.

CDR3 nucleotides: TGTGCCAGCAGTCCCACAGTCTGGCATCACACCGGGGAGCTGTTTTTT. This sequence encodes CASSPTVWHHTGELFF. The V call is TRBV6-6, the J call TRBJ2-2; D unresolved. The CDR3 consists of 16 residues. The V end was cut by 5 bases, the J end by 3 bases, with 16 bases between. Looked up from germline, CDR1 is MNHNY and CDR2 is SVGAGI (reference sequence).

CDR3 protein: CAISGGGAWGNEKLFF. The CDR3 DNA reads TGTGCCATCAGTGGTGGGGGGGCTTGGGGTAATGAAAAACTGTTTTTT. The V call is TRBV10-3, the J call TRBJ1-4, with D tentatively TRBD1 (6 bases). The V gene's germline CDR1 is ENHRY and CDR2 SYGVKD. V was clipped by 4 bases and J by 4 bases, with 16 bases between them. CDR3 length: 16 amino acids.

The chain carries TRBV7-9 and TRBJ2-7; D possibly corresponds to TRBD2 (6 bases). The V end was cut by 2 bases, the J end by 4 bases, with 15 bases between. In germline, CDR1 is SEHNR, CDR2 FQNEAQ (reference sequence). CDR3 length: 15 residues. CDR3 sequence (DNA): TGTGCCAGCAGCTTATATACGGGAGTGCTGTACGAGCAGTACTTC. It yields the protein CASSLYTGVLYEQYF. The whole variable domain, filled in from reference TRBV7-9 and TRBJ2-7, reads DTGVSQNPRHKITKRGQNVTFRCDPISEHNRLYWYRQTLGQGPEFLTYFQNEAQLEKSRLLSDRFSAERPKGSFSTLEIQRTEQGDSAMYLCASSLYTGVLYEQYFGPGTRLTVT.

The chain has TRBV2 and TRBJ2-3; D is possibly TRBD1 (5 bases). V shed 8 bases and J shed 2 bases, with 14 bases lying between them. CDR1 is SNHLY, CDR2 FYNNEI, per germline. There are 14 residues in the CDR3. The CDR3, as DNA: TGTGCCAGCGCCAGGGCCCTAACCACAGATACGCAGTATTTT. Residues: CASARALTTDTQYF.

The V gene is TRBV29-1, the J gene TRBJ2-1; TRBD2 matches 8 bases. CDR1 and CDR2 (germline): SQVTM, ANQGSEA. The CDR3 runs to 16 residues. Germline trimming cut 4 bases from V and 2 bases from J; bases unmatched to any gene: 10. CDR3 in DNA: TGCAGCGTTGCCCCCGACGGGGGGGCGCCCTACAATGAGCAGTTCTTC. As protein: CSVAPDGGAPYNEQFF.

To note about this clone: The sample contains more than one DNA sequence encoding this CDR3. The chain recombines TRBV6-6 with TRBJ2-1, with 9 bases aligning to TRBD1. Germline assignment: CDR1 MNHNY and CDR2 SVGAGI (reference sequence). V shed 0 bases, J shed 5 bases, and the junction held 5 bases outside the gene matches. The CDR3 has 16 residues. The CDR3 DNA reads as TGTGCCAGCAGTTACTCGGGACAGGGCAGCCACAATGAGCAGTTCTTC. Amino acid sequence: CASSYSGQGSHNEQFF.

The rearrangement links TRBV6-8 to TRBJ2-3; perhaps TRBD1 as D (5 bases). Germline values: CDR1 MNHGY, CDR2 SAAAGT. V lost 5 bases to trimming and J lost 0 bases, with 9 bases between them. The CDR3 has 14 amino acids. In nucleotides, the CDR3 is TGTGCCAGCAGTCCGGACAACAGCACAGATACGCAGTATTTT. Its protein is CASSPDNSTDTQYF.

The chain recombines TRBV4-1 with TRBJ2-1, with D possibly TRBD1 on 7 matching bases. This CDR3 spans 16 amino acids. Per germline, CDR1 MGHRA and CDR2 YSYEKL. V gave up 4 bases and J gave up 3 bases, with 16 bases separating them. CDR3 loop: CASSRQGPSDYNEQFF. CDR3 sequence (DNA): TGCGCCAGCAGCCGACAGGGCCCTAGCGACTACAATGAGCAGTTCTTC.

J is TRBJ2-1 and V is TRBV28, with a possible D match to TRBD2 (5 bases). V shed 7 bases and J shed 9 bases, with 7 bases lying between them. This CDR3 has 10 residues. CDR1 MDHEN and CDR2 SYDVKM come from the germline V gene. CDR3 nucleotides: TGTGCCAGCAAACGGGGTGAGCAGTTCTTC. It encodes CASKRGEQFF.

This clone appeared once. The CDR3 region has the DNA TGCAGTGCTAGACGTTTTTACGAGCAGTACTTC. Its protein product is CSARRFYEQYF. The chain has TRBV20-1 and TRBJ2-7; D remains unclear. Deletions cut 2 bases from V and 4 bases from J, with 6 bases between. The CDR3 runs 11 residues. Per germline, CDR1 DFQATT and CDR2 SNEGSKA (reference sequence).

J is TRBJ1-5 and V is TRBV6-4; TRBD1 is a possible D gene (6 bases). The V end was cut by 8 bases, the J end by 8 bases, with 19 bases between. CDR1 is MRHNA, CDR2 SNTAGT, per germline. The CDR3 has 14 amino acids. The DNA of the CDR3 is TGTGCCAGCCCCGCCAGGGGAAATTATGAGCCCCAGCATTTT. The encoded protein is CASPARGNYEPQHF.

J is TRBJ2-2 and V is TRBV13, with 14 bases aligning to TRBD2. This CDR3 is built from 17 residues. J was trimmed by 6 bases and V by 5 bases; bases with no gene match: 8. Germline V gene sequence: CDR1 PRHDT, CDR2 FYEKMQ (reference sequence). The CDR3 here is CASSDPGLAGVPGELFF. The CDR3 nucleotides are TGTGCCAGCAGCGACCCGGGACTAGCGGGAGTCCCCGGGGAGCTGTTTTTT.

The chain has TRBV29-1 and TRBJ2-7, with TRBD1 identical over 7 bases. CDR1 and CDR2 from the germline V gene are SQVTM and ANQGSEA. The CDR3 sequence is 15 residues long. The trim removed 1 base at V and 2 bases at J, leaving 8 bases unmatched. The CDR3 region has the DNA TGCAGCGTTGAAGCCATCAAGGGGGCGACCTACGAGCAGTACTTC. It specifies CSVEAIKGATYEQYF.